The 2 T cell receptor beta chains reported below all come from one sample, sequenced in a study of blood T cell repertoires in COVID-19. Here immunoSEQ multiplex PCR was the method, and the copy in TCRdb shows in-frame clones only, minus some. The top ten clones hold 8% to 13% of a sample with 300,000 or so clones, more than 75% of them seen once. Sample: PBMCs or T cells enriched from blood (not recorded which). The receptor source for this set is a woman younger than 35 who had recovered from COVID-19.

The rearrangement links TRBV5-1 to TRBJ2-2; 7 bases map to TRBD2. The V and J ends lost 4 bases and 7 bases, in that order; junction bases with no gene match: 4. Germline V gives CDR1 SGHRS, CDR2 YFSETQ. This CDR3 is 13 amino acids long. The DNA for the CDR3 is TGCGCCAGCAGCGCCGCGGGGGTCGGGGAGCTGTTTTTT. This codes for CASSAAGVGELFF. Full variable domain (missing parts from reference TRBV5-1 and TRBJ2-2): KAGVTQTPRYLIKTRGQQVTLSCSPISGHRSVSWYQQTPGQGLQFLFEYFSETQRNKGNFPGRFSGRQFSNSRSEMNVSTLELGDSALYLCASSAAGVGELFFGEGSRLTVL.

This chain connects TRBV3-1 (or the pseudogene TRBV3-2) to TRBJ1-1; D is unresolved. Germline CDR1 and CDR2: LGHDT and YNNKEL (reference sequence). V was cut by 4 bases and J by 3 bases, with 12 bases left in between. This CDR3 is 14 amino acids long. Written as DNA, the CDR3 is TGTGCCAGCAGCCCACGGGGAAGGGACACTGAAGCTTTCTTT. Translation: CASSPRGRDTEAFF.